These 10 T cell receptor beta chains came from one sample sequenced in a study of cytomegalovirus exposure and HLA in healthy donors. PCR was performed using 60 Vbeta and 13 Jbeta primers. Repertoires were generated with immunoSEQ multiplex PCR, while TCRdb's copy carries only in-frame clones and drops some. The data contain 150,000 to 200,000 clones, under 85% of them seen just once; the ten biggest clones take up 2% to 2.5%. The sequencing input was PBMCs. These receptor sequences come from a human donor in good health.

This chain joins TRBV19 and TRBJ1-4; D possibly corresponds to TRBD1 (6 bases). Deletions cut 4 bases from V and 3 bases from J, with 9 bases between. Germline V lookup: CDR1 LNHDA, CDR2 SQIVND (reference sequence). The CDR3 consists of 14 residues. The CDR3, as DNA: TGTGCCAGTAGTACCAGGACAGCTAATGAAAAACTGTTTTTT. Protein sequence: CASSTRTANEKLFF.

The J gene is TRBJ1-2, the V gene TRBV19; TRBD1 is a possible D gene (6 bases). The V end lost 7 bases, the J end lost 0 bases, and 12 bases lay between the germline ends. The CDR3 has 14 amino acids. The V gene's germline CDR1 is LNHDA and CDR2 SQIVND (reference sequence). CDR3 amino acids: CASNLGTSNYGYTF. The CDR3 DNA reads as TGTGCCAGTAACCTAGGGACATCTAACTATGGCTACACCTTC.

There are a few counts of this clone. V is TRBV12-5 and J is TRBJ1-6, with 9 bases that match TRBD1. V lost 5 bases, J lost 6 bases, and 2 bases stayed unmatched. This CDR3 is 14 amino acids long. Germline CDR1 is LGHNT and CDR2 is FRNRAP. In DNA, the CDR3 is TGTGCTAGTGGTCCGGACAGGGGTAATTCACCCCTCCACTTT. Amino acids: CASGPDRGNSPLHF.

The chain recombines TRBV5-1 with TRBJ2-7; TRBD2 agrees at 9 bases. Trimming at V came to 6 bases and at J to 3 bases, leaving 4 bases not matched to a gene. Germline assignment: CDR1 SGHRS and CDR2 YFSETQ. The CDR3 runs to 13 residues. The CDR3 nucleotides read TGCGCCAGCAAGCCTAGCGGGGACTACGAGCAGTACTTC. Encoded protein: CASKPSGDYEQYF.

The V gene is TRBV6-1, the J gene TRBJ2-5; TRBD2 matches 8 bases. CDR3 length equals 16 residues. V was clipped by 0 bases and J by 5 bases; unmatched bases: 8. CDR1 and CDR2 (germline): MNHNS, SASEGT. The CDR3 bases are TGTGCCAGCAGTGAAGCGGTGGGGACTAGTTTTGAGACCCAGTACTTC. Its translation: CASSEAVGTSFETQYF.

A single count supports this clone. This rearrangement joins TRBV10-3 to TRBJ2-1; D is unclear. This CDR3 spans 11 amino acids. Trimming shortened V by 8 bases and J by 2 bases, and 4 bases separated the two germline ends. Germline lookup yields CDR1 ENHRY and CDR2 SYGVKD. The CDR3 DNA sequence: TGTGCCATCCTCGCCTACAATGAGCAGTTCTTC. Its protein product is CAILAYNEQFF.

This clone showed up just a few times. This chain connects TRBV2 to TRBJ2-5; 9 nucleotides agree with TRBD1. The J call is doubtful: the DNA matches TRBJ2-7 better. The CDR3 has 16 residues. CDR1 SNHLY and CDR2 FYNNEI come from the germline V gene. In nucleotides, the CDR3 is TGTGCCAGCAGGCCCCCCGGGACAGGGATCAACTACGAGCAGTACTTC. It translates to CASRPPGTGINYEQYF.

The J gene is TRBJ1-2, the V gene TRBV30; TRBD1 might be the D (5 bases). V lost 4 bases and J 7 bases, leaving 13 bases between the germline ends. The CDR3 totals 12 residues. Germline V gene sequence: CDR1 GTSNPN, CDR2 SVGIG (reference sequence). In nucleotides, the CDR3 is TGTGCCTGGACCAGGGAAGAGCGTGGCTACACCTTC. Translated, it gives CAWTREERGYTF.

V and J are TRBV9 and TRBJ2-5; 12 nucleotides align to TRBD2. Germline V gene lookup returns CDR1 SGDLS and CDR2 YYNGEE. CDR3 size: 17 residues. Losses at the gene ends were 4 bases for V and 4 bases for J; bases not matched to a gene: 11. CDR3 nucleotides: TGTGCCAGCAGCCCGACTTTTGGACTAGCGGGGACAGAGACCCAGTACTTC. As protein: CASSPTFGLAGTETQYF.

The chain recombines TRBV7-6 with TRBJ1-1; TRBD1 aligns across 10 bases. Germline assignment: CDR1 SGHVS and CDR2 FNYEAQ. Trimming cost V 4 bases and J 7 bases; bases outside gene matches: 3. The CDR3 extends over 13 amino acids. The CDR3 spells CASSSGTGVEAFF. DNA for the CDR3: TGTGCCAGCAGCTCTGGGACAGGGGTTGAAGCTTTCTTT.